The 8 T cell receptor beta chains reported below all come from one sample, sequenced in a study of cytomegalovirus exposure and HLA in healthy donors. The PCR used 60 Vbeta and 13 Jbeta primers. Clones were read by immunoSEQ multiplex PCR, and TCRdb kept only the in-frame ones, dropping some. The sample carries some 150,000 clones, approximately 84% recorded once. Material for sequencing was PBMCs. The origin of the receptors is a woman between 18 and 29 years old in good health and CMV-seronegative.

This clone was counted a single time. The J gene is TRBJ2-1, the V gene TRBV5-5; TRBD1 matches at 7 bases. The V gene end was trimmed by 4 bases and the J gene end by 8 bases; junction bases not matched to a gene: 15. In germline, CDR1 is SGHKS, CDR2 YYEKEE (reference sequence). This CDR3 spans 16 amino acids. The chain's CDR3 is CASSMHPQGQSYEQFF. The DNA of the CDR3 is TGTGCCAGCAGCATGCACCCTCAGGGACAGAGTTATGAGCAGTTCTTC.

With regard to this clone: Relative to the germline gene, one junction end is altered; a read error may explain this. The V call is TRBV28, the J call TRBJ1-5; a possible D gene is TRBD1 (6 bases). Per the germline V gene, CDR1 is MDHEN and CDR2 is SYDVKM. This CDR3 has 17 residues. This chain's CDR3 is CASSLSPRQGSNQPQHF. CDR3 nucleotide sequence: TGTGCCAGTAGTTTATCACCTCGGCAGGGGTCCAATCAGCCCCAGCATTTT.

The rearrangement uses TRBV10-3 and TRBJ2-1; D may be TRBD2 (6 bases). Germline CDR1 reads ENHRY; CDR2 reads SYGVKD. CDR3 length: 11 residues. V dropped 6 bases and J dropped 11 bases, with 11 bases sitting between them. CDR3 DNA: TGTGCCATCAGCGGGACTGCCCAGCAGTTCTTC. The encoded protein is CAISGTAQQFF.

The chain has TRBV28 and TRBJ1-4; possible D gene TRBD1, 5 bases. CDR1 is MDHEN and CDR2 is SYDVKM in the germline V gene. The CDR3 is 15 residues long. The V and J ends lost 7 bases and 5 bases respectively, with 17 bases between them. CDR3 in amino acids: CASTPGDRTNEKLFF. The CDR3 DNA reads as TGTGCCAGCACCCCGGGAGACAGAACCAATGAAAAACTGTTTTTT. The whole variable domain, remainder taken from reference TRBV28 and TRBJ1-4, is DVKVTQSSRYLVKRTGEKVFLECVQDMDHENMFWYRQDPGLGLRLIYFSYDVKMKEKGDIPEGYSVSREKKERFSLILESASTNQTSMYLCASTPGDRTNEKLFFGSGTQLSVL.

This clone was seen a single time. V usage is TRBV11-3 and J usage is TRBJ2-7; D might be TRBD2 (7 bases). The V gene's germline CDR1 is SGHNT and CDR2 YENEEA. V lost 1 base and J lost 2, with 12 bases in between. CDR3 length equals 15 residues. In nucleotides, the CDR3 is TGTGCCAGCAGCTTAGGGGGGGGGCCGGCCTACGAGCAGTACTTC. This encodes CASSLGGGPAYEQYF.

This chain joins TRBV5-5 and TRBJ2-1; maybe TRBD2 (6 bases). This CDR3 is 17 amino acids long. Between the trimmed V and J ends, which lost 0 bases and 9 bases, there was a span of 22 bases. Per the germline V gene, CDR1 is SGHKS and CDR2 is YYEKEE (reference sequence). CDR3 loop: CASSLAPLVRESGEQFF. CDR3 nucleotide sequence: TGTGCCAGCAGCTTGGCCCCACTAGTTCGGGAGAGCGGTGAGCAGTTCTTC.

This clone has more than one count but fewer than ten. This sequence joins TRBV7-6 and TRBJ2-5, with TRBD2 matching over 9 bases. The V gene end was trimmed by 5 bases and the J gene end by 5 bases; junction bases not matched to a gene: 12. CDR1 is SGHVS, CDR2 FNYEAQ, per germline. CDR3 length equals 16 residues. Here the CDR3 DNA reads TGTGCCAGCAGCCCCGGGGGGGCTAGCGGGGTGGAGACCCAGTACTTC. As protein: CASSPGGASGVETQYF.

This chain uses TRBV29-1 with TRBJ2-7, with 7 bases identical to TRBD1. The V gene end was trimmed by 6 bases and the J gene end by 0 bases; junction bases not matched to a gene: 5. The V gene's germline CDR1 is SQVTM and CDR2 ANQGSEA. The CDR3 is 13 amino acids. CDR3 DNA: TGCAGCGTAGGGACAGCGTCCTCCTACGAGCAGTACTTC. This codes for CSVGTASSYEQYF.